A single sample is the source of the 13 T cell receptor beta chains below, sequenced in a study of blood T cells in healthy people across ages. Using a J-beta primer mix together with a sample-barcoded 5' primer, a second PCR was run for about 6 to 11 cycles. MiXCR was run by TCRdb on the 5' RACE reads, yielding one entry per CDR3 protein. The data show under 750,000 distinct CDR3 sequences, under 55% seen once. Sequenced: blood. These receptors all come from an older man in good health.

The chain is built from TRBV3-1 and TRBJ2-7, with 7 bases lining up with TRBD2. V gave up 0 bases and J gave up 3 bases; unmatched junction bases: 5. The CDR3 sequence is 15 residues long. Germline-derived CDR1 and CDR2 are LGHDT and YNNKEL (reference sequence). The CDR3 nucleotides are TGTGCCAGCAGCCAAGATAGTAGCGGGCTCTACGAGCAGTACTTC. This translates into CASSQDSSGLYEQYF.

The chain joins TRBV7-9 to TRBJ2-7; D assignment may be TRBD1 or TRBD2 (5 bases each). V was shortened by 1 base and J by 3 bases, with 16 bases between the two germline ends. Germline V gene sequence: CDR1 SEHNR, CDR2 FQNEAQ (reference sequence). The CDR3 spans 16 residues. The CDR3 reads CASSLGAASGSYEQYF. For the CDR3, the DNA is TGTGCCAGCAGCTTAGGAGCCGCGTCAGGGAGCTACGAGCAGTACTTC.

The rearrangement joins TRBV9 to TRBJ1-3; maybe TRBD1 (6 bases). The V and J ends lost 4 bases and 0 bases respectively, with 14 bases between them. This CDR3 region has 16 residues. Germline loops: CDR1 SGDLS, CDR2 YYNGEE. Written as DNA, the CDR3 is TGTGCCAGCAGCCCCCCTACAGGGCCCTCTGGAAACACCATATATTTT. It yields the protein CASSPPTGPSGNTIYF.

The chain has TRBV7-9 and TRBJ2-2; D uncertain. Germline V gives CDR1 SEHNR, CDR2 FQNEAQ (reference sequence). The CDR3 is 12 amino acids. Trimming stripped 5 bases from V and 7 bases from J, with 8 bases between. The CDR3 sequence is CASSAGFGELFF. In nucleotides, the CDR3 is TGTGCCAGCAGCGCCGGTTTCGGGGAGCTGTTTTTT.

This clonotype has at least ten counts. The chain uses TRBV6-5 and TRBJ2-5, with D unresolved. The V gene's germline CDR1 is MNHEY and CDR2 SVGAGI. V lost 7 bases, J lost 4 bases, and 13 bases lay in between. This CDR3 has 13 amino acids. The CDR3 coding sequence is TGTGCCAGCACGAGTCGATTAAGAGAGACCCAGTACTTC. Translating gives CASTSRLRETQYF.

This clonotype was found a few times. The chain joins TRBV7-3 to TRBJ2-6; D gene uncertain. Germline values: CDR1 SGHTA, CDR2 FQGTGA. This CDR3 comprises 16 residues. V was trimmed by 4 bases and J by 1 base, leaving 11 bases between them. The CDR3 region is CASSSTMGSGANVLTF. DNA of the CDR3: TGTGCCAGCAGCTCAACAATGGGGTCTGGGGCCAACGTCCTGACTTTC.

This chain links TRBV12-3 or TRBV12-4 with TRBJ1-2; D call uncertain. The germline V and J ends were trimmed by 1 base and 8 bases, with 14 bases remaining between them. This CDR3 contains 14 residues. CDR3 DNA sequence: TGTGCCAGCAGTTTAGGCCCGGGTTTGGGCGGCTACACCTTC. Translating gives CASSLGPGLGGYTF.

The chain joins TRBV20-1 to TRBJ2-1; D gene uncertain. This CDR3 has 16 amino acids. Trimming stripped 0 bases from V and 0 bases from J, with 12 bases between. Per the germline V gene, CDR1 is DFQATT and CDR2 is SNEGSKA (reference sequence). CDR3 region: CSARDGSGLSYNEQFF. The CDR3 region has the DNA TGCAGTGCTAGAGACGGCTCGGGTCTCTCCTACAATGAGCAGTTCTTC.

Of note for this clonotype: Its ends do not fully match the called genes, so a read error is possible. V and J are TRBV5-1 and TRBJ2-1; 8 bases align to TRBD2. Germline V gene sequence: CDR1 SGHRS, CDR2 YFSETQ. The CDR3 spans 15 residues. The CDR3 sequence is CVSRIAGIGSNEQFF. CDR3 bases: TGCGTCAGCAGAATAGCGGGGATTGGTTCTAATGAGCAGTTCTTC.

The CDR3 spells CASSTGGSSGNEQFF. DNA of the CDR3: TGTGCCAGCAGCACGGGAGGGTCTAGCGGAAATGAGCAGTTCTTC. The chain employs TRBV7-2 and TRBJ2-1, with 8 bases aligning to TRBD2. The junction had 10 bases not matched to a gene; V was cut back by 5 bases and J by 7 bases. Looked up from germline, CDR1 is SGHTA and CDR2 is FQGNSA. The CDR3 loop spans 15 amino acids.

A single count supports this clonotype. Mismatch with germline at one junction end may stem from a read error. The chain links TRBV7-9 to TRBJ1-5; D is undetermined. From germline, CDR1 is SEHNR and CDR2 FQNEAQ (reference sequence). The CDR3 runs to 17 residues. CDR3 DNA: TGTGCCAGCAGCTTAGCGCTGGACGGGGATGGCAAGCAGCCCCAGCATTTT. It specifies CASSLALDGDGKQPQHF. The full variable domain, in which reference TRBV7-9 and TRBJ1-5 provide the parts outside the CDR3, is DTGVSQNPRHKITKRGQNVTFRCDPISEHNRLYWYRQTLGQGPEFLTYFQNEAQLEKSRLLSDRFSAERPKGSFSTLEIQRTEQGDSAMYLCASSLALDGDGKQPQHFGDGTRLSIL.

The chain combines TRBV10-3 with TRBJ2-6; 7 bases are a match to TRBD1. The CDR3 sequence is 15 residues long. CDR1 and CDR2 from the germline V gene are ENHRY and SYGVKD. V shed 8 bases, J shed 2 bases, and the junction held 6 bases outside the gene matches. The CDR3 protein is CAIGAGGPGANVLTF. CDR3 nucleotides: TGTGCCATCGGCGCAGGGGGTCCTGGGGCCAACGTCCTGACTTTC.

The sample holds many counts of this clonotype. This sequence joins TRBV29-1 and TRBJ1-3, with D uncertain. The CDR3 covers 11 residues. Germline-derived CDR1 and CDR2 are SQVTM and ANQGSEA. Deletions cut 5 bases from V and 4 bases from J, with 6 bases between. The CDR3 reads CSVLVGNTIYF. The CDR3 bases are TGCAGCGTTCTTGTCGGAAACACCATATATTTT.